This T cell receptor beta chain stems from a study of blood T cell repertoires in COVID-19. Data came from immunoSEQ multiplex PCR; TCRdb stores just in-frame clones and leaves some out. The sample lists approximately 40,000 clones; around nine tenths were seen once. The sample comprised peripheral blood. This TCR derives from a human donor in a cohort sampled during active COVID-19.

The CDR3 nucleotides read TGTGCCAGCTCACCAGGGACAGAAAGAGGGTCCTATGGCTACACCTTC. As protein: CASSPGTERGSYGYTF. The V gene is TRBV18, the J gene TRBJ1-2; the match to TRBD1 covers 7 bases. Germline values: CDR1 KGHSH, CDR2 LQKENI. Trimming cost V 2 bases and J 4 bases; bases outside gene matches: 10. This CDR3 comprises 16 residues.